The 29 T cell receptor beta chains reported below all come from one sample, sequenced in a study of blood T cell repertoires in COVID-19. Data came from immunoSEQ multiplex PCR; TCRdb stores just in-frame clones and leaves some out. Here the sample spans about 200,000 clones, 65% to 90% being singletons. Sequenced input: PBMCs or T cells enriched from blood (not recorded which). Every receptor here comes from a woman aged 55-70 years with acute COVID-19.

The chain links TRBV18 to TRBJ1-1, with D perhaps TRBD1 (6 bases). Germline V lookup: CDR1 KGHSH, CDR2 LQKENI. V was shortened by 5 bases and J by 2 bases, with 12 bases between the two germline ends. The CDR3 loop spans 14 amino acids. The CDR3 is CASSTGQSNTEAFF. The DNA for the CDR3 is TGTGCCAGCTCAACCGGACAGAGTAACACTGAAGCTTTCTTT.

The chain has TRBV7-2 and TRBJ1-1, with 7 bases aligning to TRBD1. The length of the CDR3 is 15 residues. The V and J ends lost 5 bases and 2 bases, in that order; junction bases with no gene match: 8. The germline gives CDR1 SGHTA, CDR2 FQGNSA. The CDR3 sequence is CASSQRTGENTEAFF. CDR3 bases: TGTGCCAGCAGCCAAAGGACAGGTGAAAACACTGAAGCTTTCTTT.

The gene calls are TRBV15 and TRBJ1-1; no definite D call. Between the trimmed V and J ends, which lost 5 bases and 5 bases, there was a span of 9 bases. Germline assignment: CDR1 LNHNV and CDR2 YYDKDF (reference sequence). The CDR3 is made up of 12 amino acids. Written as DNA, the CDR3 is TGTGCCACCAGCTCCGAGTGGACTGAAGCTTTCTTT. This encodes CATSSEWTEAFF.

The genes are TRBV10-1 and TRBJ2-7; possibly TRBD2 for D (6 bases). Trimming removed 6 bases at V and 6 bases at J, with 21 bases between. The CDR3 contains 15 residues. CDR1 WNHNN and CDR2 SYGVQD come from the germline V gene (reference sequence). In nucleotides, the CDR3 is TGCGCCAGCAGGGGGGGTGGAGGGGCGCAAACCGAGCAGTACGTC. Protein product: CASRGGGGAQTEQYV.

The chain uses TRBV27 and TRBJ1-2; D not certain. The V gene lost 6 bases and the J gene lost 2 bases, with 19 bases spanning the gap. This CDR3 has 16 residues. Per the germline V gene, CDR1 is MNHEY and CDR2 is SMNVEV (reference sequence). CDR3 DNA: TGTGCCAGCAGCTGGGGAGGGAGCATGTCGAACTATGGCTACACCTTC. As protein: CASSWGGSMSNYGYTF.

This sequence joins TRBV6-2 or TRBV6-3 and TRBJ2-3, with 11 bases aligning to TRBD2. Trimming took 6 bases from V and 4 from J; bases not matched to a gene: 12. The CDR3 runs to 17 residues. Germline assignment: CDR1 MNHEY and CDR2 SVGEGT. The CDR3 loop reads CASSPTTSGDQPDTQYF. CDR3 nucleotide sequence: TGTGCCAGCAGCCCGACGACTAGCGGGGATCAGCCAGATACGCAGTATTTT.

This clone appeared many times. V is TRBV6-5 and J is TRBJ1-1, with 9 positions matching TRBD1. The CDR3 runs to 14 residues. The V gene's germline CDR1 is MNHEY and CDR2 SVGAGI. J was trimmed by 4 bases and V by 4 bases; bases with no gene match: 4. The CDR3 sequence: CASSLQGAPTEAFF. CDR3 DNA sequence: TGTGCCAGCAGTTTACAGGGGGCGCCCACTGAAGCTTTCTTT.

This clone was picked up a small number of times. This chain uses TRBV7-2 with TRBJ2-7, with 7 bases lining up with TRBD1. Germline V gives CDR1 SGHTA, CDR2 FQGNSA. V lost 4 bases and J lost 3; bases outside the gene matches: 9. This CDR3 contains 15 residues. CDR3 amino acids: CASSSRRDRVYEQYF. The CDR3 DNA reads TGTGCCAGCAGCTCTCGCCGGGACAGAGTCTACGAGCAGTACTTC.

This clone appeared a single time. J is TRBJ2-4 and V is TRBV24-1; TRBD1 matches 9 bases. CDR3 length: 14 amino acids. Germline values: CDR1 KGHDR, CDR2 SFDVKD. Unmatched junction bases numbered 7, after V lost 7 bases and J lost 7 bases. The CDR3 nucleotides read TGTGCCACCAGCCTGACCGGGACAGGGAACATTCAGTACTTC. This codes for CATSLTGTGNIQYF.

The V gene is TRBV5-6, the J gene TRBJ2-5; 11 positions match TRBD2. J lost 9 bases, V lost 2 bases, and 9 bases had no gene match. The CDR3 contains 15 residues. CDR1 is SGHDT and CDR2 is YYEEEE in the germline V gene. In DNA, the CDR3 is TGTGCCAGCAGCTTCCCGACTAGCGGGGAAGGGGCCCAGTACTTC. As protein: CASSFPTSGEGAQYF.

The chain combines TRBV10-1 with TRBJ2-7; 7 bases line up with TRBD1. V was clipped by 4 bases and J by 2 bases; unmatched bases: 8. This CDR3 is built from 15 residues. The germline gives CDR1 WNHNN, CDR2 SYGVQD (reference sequence). DNA for the CDR3: TGCGCCAGCAGTGCCCCGGGACAGACAACCTACGAGCAGTACTTC. This gives the protein CASSAPGQTTYEQYF.

This rearrangement joins TRBV5-4 to TRBJ1-5, with D hard to call. Germline V CDR1 and CDR2: SGHNT, YYREEE (reference sequence). Trimming left V 0 bases short and J 6 bases short, with 13 bases between. The CDR3 is 15 amino acids. The CDR3 bases are TGTGCCAGCAGCTTGGGCGGTTCTGAAGGTCAGCCCCAGCATTTT. It translates to CASSLGGSEGQPQHF.

This clone showed up just once. This chain connects TRBV12-3 or TRBV12-4 to TRBJ1-2; no clear D gene. With 2 bases removed from V and 4 bases from J, the gap between germline ends came to 8 bases. The CDR3 totals 13 residues. CDR3 in DNA: TGTGCCAGCAGTTTACCCGTTTCCTATGGCTACACCTTC. Residues: CASSLPVSYGYTF.

The chain recombines TRBV28 with TRBJ1-4, with a tentative D call TRBD1 (5 bases). Germline V gives CDR1 MDHEN, CDR2 SYDVKM. The CDR3 is 14 amino acids. V was cut by 5 bases and J by 5 bases, with 12 bases left in between. The CDR3 sequence is CASSTQDWNEKLFF. The CDR3 DNA is TGTGCCAGCAGTACACAGGATTGGAATGAAAAACTGTTTTTT.

The DNA of the CDR3 is TGTGCCAGCAGCTTGTTAGGGACAACCACCTACGAGCAGTACGTC. Protein sequence: CASSLLGTTTYEQYV. The gene calls are TRBV7-6 and TRBJ2-7; a weak D match, TRBD1 (6 bases). Germline V gene lookup returns CDR1 SGHVS and CDR2 FNYEAQ. V lost 3 bases and J 2 bases, leaving 14 bases between the germline ends. This CDR3 has 15 residues.

The genes are TRBV3-1 (or the pseudogene TRBV3-2) and TRBJ2-1; TRBD2 matches at 9 bases. V lost 4 bases, J lost 3 bases, and 16 bases stayed unmatched. Germline CDR1 is LGHDT and CDR2 is YNNKEL (reference sequence). The CDR3 sequence is 19 residues long. The CDR3 region is CASSRRPSGIPGYYNEQFF. The DNA for the CDR3 is TGTGCCAGCAGCCGCCGGCCTAGCGGGATCCCTGGGTACTACAATGAGCAGTTCTTC.

The chain links TRBV28 to TRBJ1-2; possibly TRBD1 for D (5 bases). CDR1 is MDHEN, CDR2 SYDVKM, per germline. V lost 6 bases and J lost 4, with 9 bases in between. The CDR3 runs to 12 residues. CDR3 DNA: TGTGCCAGCAGGGGGACTGGCTATGGCTACACCTTC. It yields the protein CASRGTGYGYTF.

The chain uses TRBV6-5 and TRBJ1-1; 9 positions match TRBD1. J was trimmed by 10 bases and V by 8 bases; bases with no gene match: 14. This CDR3 is built from 14 residues. Germline-derived CDR1 and CDR2 are MNHEY and SVGAGI. The DNA of the CDR3 is TGTGCCAGCTTAAAAGGACAGGGGATGTCTCCAGCTTTCTTT. Amino acid sequence: CASLKGQGMSPAFF.

This clone was counted once. The V and J genes are TRBV3-1 (or the pseudogene TRBV3-2) and TRBJ1-6; D is unresolved. V dropped 0 bases and J dropped 8 bases, with 5 bases sitting between them. The CDR3 sequence is 13 residues long. The germline gives CDR1 LGHDT, CDR2 YNNKEL (reference sequence). For the CDR3, the DNA is TGTGCCAGCAGCCAAGACAGTTATTCACCCCTCCACTTT. The encoded protein is CASSQDSYSPLHF.

This chain joins TRBV4-3 and TRBJ2-2; D call uncertain. V shed 1 base and J shed 3 bases, with 9 bases lying between them. Germline V CDR1 and CDR2: LGHNA, YSLEER. The CDR3 length is 15 residues. The CDR3 DNA follows: TGCGCCAGCAGCCAAGGAGAGACTTACACCGGGGAGCTGTTTTTT. This codes for CASSQGETYTGELFF.

The chain carries TRBV2 and TRBJ2-2; possibly TRBD1 for D (6 bases). The CDR3 has 16 amino acids. Trimming pared 8 bases from V and 1 base from J, leaving 17 bases between. CDR1 and CDR2 (germline): SNHLY, FYNNEI. CDR3 in DNA: TGTGCCAGCTCCGAATTCGGACAGATGAACACCGGGGAGCTGTTTTTT. Translated, it gives CASSEFGQMNTGELFF.

The rearrangement joins TRBV6-2 or TRBV6-3 to TRBJ1-2, with TRBD1 as a possible D gene (6 bases). Germline V gene sequence: CDR1 MNHEY, CDR2 SVGEGT. V was clipped by 4 bases and J by 4 bases, with 13 bases between them. The CDR3 has 14 amino acids. The CDR3 protein is CASSSQGFGYGYTF. DNA of the CDR3: TGTGCCAGCAGTTCACAGGGATTCGGCTATGGCTACACCTTC.

V gene TRBV5-1 combines with J gene TRBJ1-2; no clear D gene. Germline CDR1 reads SGHRS; CDR2 reads YFSETQ. With 0 bases removed from V and 4 bases from J, the gap between germline ends came to 10 bases. The CDR3 spans 14 residues. CDR3 nucleotides: TGCGCCAGCAGCTTGGGTCAGATTGTCTATGGCTACACCTTC. It is translated as CASSLGQIVYGYTF.

V usage is TRBV4-1 and J usage is TRBJ2-1; D is unclear. Germline CDR1 MGHRA, CDR2 YSYEKL. The CDR3 runs to 15 residues. V lost 4 bases, J lost 0 bases, and 10 bases lay in between. The CDR3 nucleotides are TGCGCCAGCAGCCCCGGTCCGAGCTCCTACAATGAGCAGTTCTTC. This codes for CASSPGPSSYNEQFF.

The V call is TRBV3-1 (or the pseudogene TRBV3-2), the J call TRBJ1-4; 11 positions match TRBD1. Germline values: CDR1 LGHDT, CDR2 YNNKEL (reference sequence). Losses at the gene ends were 5 bases for V and 13 bases for J; bases not matched to a gene: 12. This CDR3 spans 15 amino acids. In DNA form, the CDR3 reads TGTGCCAGCAGCGACCGAATACCGGGACAGGGGGGACTGTTTTTT. It specifies CASSDRIPGQGGLFF.

This sequence joins TRBV6-5 and TRBJ1-1; 7 positions match TRBD1. Germline CDR1 and CDR2: MNHEY and SVGAGI. V was clipped by 5 bases and J by 4 bases; unmatched bases: 7. The CDR3 is 14 amino acids. Here the CDR3 reads CASSRDRDGTEAFF. The CDR3 region has the DNA TGTGCCAGCAGTCGAGACAGGGACGGCACTGAAGCTTTCTTT.

The chain employs TRBV18 and TRBJ2-1; D is undetermined. Trimming took off 3 bases at V and 6 bases at J, with 9 bases between the two ends. CDR1 is KGHSH and CDR2 is LQKENI in the germline V gene. The CDR3 consists of 13 residues. The DNA of the CDR3 is TGTGCCAGCTCACCTGAGGCAGCCAATGAGCAGTTCTTC. Its translation is CASSPEAANEQFF.

V gene TRBV7-2 combines with J gene TRBJ2-1; D is perhaps TRBD2 (6 bases). Trimming shortened V by 1 base and J by 3 bases, and 10 bases separated the two germline ends. This CDR3 is 15 amino acids long. CDR1 is SGHTA and CDR2 is FQGNSA in the germline V gene. DNA for the CDR3: TGTGCCAGCAGCTTAGACGGGAGCCTCTACAATGAGCAGTTCTTC. Protein sequence: CASSLDGSLYNEQFF.

The rearrangement uses TRBV5-1 and TRBJ2-5, with 14 positions matching TRBD2. Germline trimming cut 0 bases from V and 5 bases from J; bases unmatched to any gene: 9. From germline, CDR1 is SGHRS and CDR2 YFSETQ. The CDR3 has 18 amino acids. The CDR3 loop reads CASSLASRTSGRIETQYF. DNA of the CDR3: TGCGCCAGCAGCTTGGCCTCTAGGACTAGCGGGAGGATCGAGACCCAGTACTTC. The full variable domain, with the rest looked up from reference TRBV5-1 and TRBJ2-5, is KAGVTQTPRYLIKTRGQQVTLSCSPISGHRSVSWYQQTPGQGLQFLFEYFSETQRNKGNFPGRFSGRQFSNSRSEMNVSTLELGDSALYLCASSLASRTSGRIETQYFGPGTRLLVL.